This T cell receptor (beta chain) derives from a study of T cell responses to AZD1222 COVID-19 vaccine. The study's findings and limits: Distributed over spike, vaccine-associated CD4 TCRs predominated at 160-218 and 743-854. Increased Spike-specific TCR breadth and depth were observed after two AZD1222 doses.

The length of the CDR3 is 16 residues. Germline V gives CDR1 ENHRY, CDR2 SYGVKD. V lost 0 bases to trimming and J lost 3 bases; unmatched junction nucleotides: 7. This clone was observed a few times. Its antigen remains unknown. Second-dose intervals near 4 or 12 weeks were combined. TCRdb keeps only in-frame clones here, not all; method: immunoSEQ multiplex PCR. The sample yields about 150,000 clones, 80% to 95% seen once. This clonotype was obtained from an adult who received the AZD1222 COVID-19 vaccine. V usage is TRBV10-3 and J usage is TRBJ2-7, with 8 bases fitting TRBD1. This sample comprised peripheral blood, obtained 28 days after the second AZD1222 dose. DNA for the CDR3: TGTGCCATCAGTGAGTCTTCGACAGGGGCATACTACGAGCAGTACTTC. Its translation: CAISESSTGAYYEQYF.